This TCR beta chain was sequenced in a study of T cell responses to AZD1222 COVID-19 vaccine. The V end was cut by 3 bases, the J end by 6 bases, with 16 bases between. The CDR3 loop spans 14 amino acids. In germline, CDR1 is SGHRS, CDR2 YFSETQ. Libraries were prepared by immunoSEQ multiplex PCR; TCRdb keeps only in-frame clonotypes and omits some of them. The profile covers over 130,000 clones, with around 91% appearing a single time and about 4.4% taken by the ten largest. The sample here was peripheral blood, taken on day 0 of AZD1222 vaccination. The rearrangement links TRBV5-1 to TRBJ2-7; perhaps TRBD1 as D (6 bases). The TCR sequence derives from an adult in good health. The CDR3 reads CASSYYRDKGEQYF. CDR3 sequence (DNA): TGCGCCAGCAGCTACTACCGGGACAAAGGCGAGCAGTACTTC.